This T cell receptor beta chain appears in the sequencing data of a study of blood T cell repertoires in COVID-19. Overall study: The samples span acute and convalescent COVID-19 from the United States, Italy and Spain. In each case, the material was cDNA or gDNA derived from T cells, B-cell-depleted T cells, or PBMCs.

Here immunoSEQ multiplex PCR was the method, and the copy in TCRdb shows in-frame clones only, minus some. Of roughly 300,000 clones listed, roughly 87% are singletons. V was clipped by 0 bases and J by 0 bases, with 14 bases between them. CDR1 is SGHNT, CDR2 YYREEE, per germline (reference sequence). The CDR3 has 17 residues. Recruits, aged roughly 18 to 100 years, lived in 24 US areas. Symptom resolution, clearance, or two negative PCRs marked the recovered donors of Cohort 3. This TCR came from a woman in her thirties who had recovered from COVID-19. V gene TRBV5-4 combines with J gene TRBJ2-3; the D gene is possibly TRBD2 (5 bases). The sequenced sample was PBMCs or T cells enriched from blood (not recorded which). The CDR3 nucleotides are TGTGCCAGCAGCTTGGGAGGCCTCCGGACTAGCACAGATACGCAGTATTTT. Amino acids: CASSLGGLRTSTDTQYF.